The rows below give T cell receptor beta chains drawn from one sample of a study of response to subunit inactivated influenza vaccine. A single record per CDR3 protein comes from TCRdb applying MiXCR to the RT-PCR reads. The sample consists of under 200,000 distinct CDR3 sequences, 12% of them appearing once. A further study also used this sample, focusing on T cells expressing NK-cell markers.

The material sequenced was CD8+ T cells sorted from PBMCs, taken about 13 days after vaccination. These receptors were obtained from a man aged 45-65 years who received an inactivated influenza vaccine. The CDR3 runs from the conserved cysteine through the conserved F or W. D genes are given only for firm matches. Rows may omit the clone size; those that give it use once, few, many or a size class.

J gene,CDR3 length,clone size,D gene,V gene,CDR3 protein,CDR3 DNA
TRBJ2-5,12,few,NA,TRBV2,CASMTGRETQYF,TGTGCCAGCATGACCGGTAGGGAGACCCAGTACTTC
TRBJ2-3,15,few,NA,TRBV2,CASSEYGRGTDTQYF,TGTGCCAGCAGTGAATACGGAAGAGGGACAGATACGCAGTATTTT
TRBJ2-3,13,few,NA,TRBV14,CASSRSLGDTQYF,TGTGCCAGCAGCCGCTCCCTGGGAGATACGCAGTATTTT
TRBJ2-1,16,NA,TRBD1,TRBV29-1,CSVQGPQGAIYNEQFF,TGCAGCGTCCAGGGGCCGCAGGGGGCAATTTACAATGAGCAGTTCTTC
TRBJ2-7,16,NA,NA,TRBV24-1,CATSDLPGRSYNEQYF,TGTGCCACCAGTGATTTGCCGGGACGGTCCTACAATGAGCAGTACTTC
TRBJ2-7,14,few,NA,TRBV4-1,CASSQGGAPYEQYF,TGCGCCAGCAGCCAAGGGGGGGCCCCCTACGAGCAGTACTTC
TRBJ2-7,11,many,NA,TRBV29-1,CSIRDNYEQYF,TGCAGCATCCGGGACAACTACGAGCAGTACTTC
TRBJ2-7,14,many,TRBD2,TRBV28,CATRLASRGYEQYF,TGTGCCACCCGACTAGCGTCCCGGGGGTACGAGCAGTACTTC
TRBJ2-7,12,NA,NA,TRBV16,CASSQLGPEQYF,TGTGCCAGCAGCCAATTAGGCCCCGAGCAGTACTTC
TRBJ2-7,14,NA,TRBD2,TRBV5-5,CASSFSLAGGEQYF,TGTGCCAGCAGCTTCTCACTAGCGGGAGGGGAGCAGTACTTC
TRBJ2-1,16,many,NA,TRBV25-1,CASSAQLGVSYNEQFF,TGTGCCAGCAGTGCTCAGTTGGGGGTTAGCTACAATGAGCAGTTCTTC
TRBJ2-3,16,few,TRBD2,TRBV7-2,CASSLRSWRERDTQYF,TGTGCCAGCAGCTTAAGGTCTTGGCGGGAGCGGGATACGCAGTATTTT
TRBJ2-7,13,many,TRBD1,TRBV29-1,CSVGTGTSYEQYF,TGCAGCGTTGGGACAGGCACTTCTTACGAGCAGTACTTC
TRBJ2-2,15,many,TRBD1,TRBV6-1,CAIAPTGGYTGELFF,TGTGCCATCGCCCCGACAGGGGGCTATACCGGGGAGCTGTTTTTT
TRBJ1-1,15,NA,TRBD1,TRBV13,CASSFPTGANTEAFF,TGTGCAAGCAGCTTCCCTACAGGGGCGAACACTGAAGCTTTCTTT
TRBJ2-5,14,NA,NA,TRBV7-6,CASSFDAVRETQYF,TGTGCCAGCAGCTTTGACGCGGTACGAGAGACCCAGTACTTC
TRBJ2-5,22,NA,NA,TRBV25-1,CASSPRGALGQGVGLYQETQYF,TGTGCCAGCAGTCCCCGGGGGGCTTTAGGACAGGGCGTCGGGTTGTACCAAGAGACCCAGTACTTC
TRBJ2-1,13,many,TRBD1,TRBV29-1,CSVETGGLNEQFF,TGCAGCGTTGAGACAGGGGGCTTGAATGAGCAGTTCTTC
TRBJ2-1,17,many,TRBD1,TRBV14,CASSQIPGQGVLYEQFF,TGTGCCAGCAGCCAGATACCGGGACAGGGTGTTTTGTATGAGCAGTTCTTC
TRBJ2-1,15,NA,TRBD2,TRBV7-3,CASSLGTSAINEQFF,TGTGCCAGCAGCTTAGGGACTAGCGCGATCAATGAGCAGTTCTTC
TRBJ2-5,13,many,NA,TRBV25-1,CASSEGSQETQYF,TGTGCCAGCAGTGAAGGCAGCCAAGAGACCCAGTACTTC
TRBJ2-3,15,NA,TRBD2,TRBV20-1,CSATLAGGNTDTQYF,TGCAGTGCAACTTTAGCGGGGGGAAACACAGATACGCAGTATTTT
TRBJ1-1,13,many,NA,TRBV12-3/TRBV12-4,CASLYMVNTEAFF,TGTGCCAGCCTCTATATGGTGAACACTGAAGCTTTCTTT
TRBJ2-3,11,many,NA,TRBV5-1,CASTPGGTQYF,TGCGCCAGCACCCCCGGAGGGACGCAGTATTTT
TRBJ2-7,14,NA,TRBD2,TRBV20-1,CSAPGLATVYEQYF,TGCAGTGCTCCGGGACTAGCGACCGTCTACGAGCAGTACTTC
TRBJ2-1,16,NA,NA,TRBV19,CASSIVFTTAYNEQFF,TGTGCCAGTAGTATAGTTTTTACTACAGCCTACAATGAGCAGTTCTTC
TRBJ1-1,15,NA,NA,TRBV5-1,CASSLGQNMNTEAFF,TGCGCCAGCAGCTTGGGACAGAACATGAACACTGAAGCTTTCTTT
TRBJ2-2,14,few,NA,TRBV9,CASSAPVSSGELFF,TGTGCCAGCAGCGCCCCCGTGTCGTCCGGGGAGCTGTTTTTT
TRBJ2-6,16,few,NA,TRBV13,CASSAMGASGANVLTF,TGTGCCAGCAGCGCAATGGGGGCCTCTGGGGCCAACGTCCTGACTTTC
TRBJ2-7,16,NA,NA,TRBV21-1,CASSTKGAGGPFEQYF,TGTGCCAGCAGCACGAAGGGAGCGGGAGGGCCGTTCGAGCAGTACTTC
TRBJ2-3,13,NA,NA,TRBV29-1,CSVDGDFTDTQYF,TGCAGCGTTGACGGGGATTTTACAGATACGCAGTATTTT
TRBJ1-4,15,NA,NA,TRBV15,CATSRVGTTNEKLFF,TGTGCCACCAGCAGAGTGGGGACAACTAATGAAAAACTGTTTTTT